Shown below are 22 T cell receptor beta chains from a single sample sequenced in a study of early T cells in non-severe SARS-CoV-2 infection. TCRdb re-derived calls from the 5' RACE reads in MiXCR, one entry per CDR3 protein. The sample holds more than 20,000 distinct CDR3 sequences; roughly 4% are singletons and the top ten take around 4.2%. The sample taken for sequencing was whole blood. The source is an adult who was a healthcare worker with PCR-confirmed SARS-CoV-2 infection or an uninfected control (not recorded which).

The chain links TRBV5-1 to TRBJ2-3; 7 bases match TRBD1. V was clipped by 3 bases and J by 0 bases; unmatched bases: 10. Germline lookup yields CDR1 SGHRS and CDR2 YFSETQ. The CDR3 sequence is 17 residues long. The CDR3 region has the DNA TGCGCCAGCAGCTGGGGACAGTTTGGGGGTAGCACAGATACGCAGTATTTT. It encodes CASSWGQFGGSTDTQYF.

The J gene is TRBJ2-2, the V gene TRBV11-2, with TRBD2 matching 11 bases. CDR3 length equals 16 residues. The V and J ends lost 6 bases and 7 bases, in that order; junction bases with no gene match: 10. The germline V gene encodes CDR1 SGHAT and CDR2 FQNNGV. This CDR3 reads CASRELAGGRLGELFF. The CDR3 DNA follows: TGTGCCAGCAGGGAGCTAGCGGGAGGTCGCCTCGGGGAGCTGTTTTTT.

In this sample, this clonotype turned up many times. The genes are TRBV6-5 and TRBJ2-4, with D perhaps TRBD2 (6 bases). This CDR3 spans 13 amino acids. V was trimmed by 5 bases and J by 6 bases, leaving 11 bases between them. Germline V CDR1 and CDR2: MNHEY, SVGAGI. The CDR3 coding sequence is TGTGCCAGCAGTATAGCGGCGCTAAACATTCAGTACTTC. This codes for CASSIAALNIQYF.

This clonotype was counted many times. This sequence joins TRBV20-1 and TRBJ2-1; D is unclear. Germline lookup yields CDR1 DFQATT and CDR2 SNEGSKA (reference sequence). CDR3 length: 14 amino acids. V lost 0 bases, J lost 6 bases, and 12 bases lay in between. The CDR3, as DNA: TGCAGTGCTAGAGATTTCGAGACTTCCAATGAGCAGTTCTTC. It specifies CSARDFETSNEQFF.

This clonotype showed up many times. This chain connects TRBV4-2 to TRBJ2-7, with D possibly matching TRBD2 (5 bases). The V end lost 2 bases, the J end lost 4 bases, and 9 bases lay between the germline ends. Germline V CDR1 and CDR2: LGHNA, YNFKEQ. CDR3 length: 13 residues. CDR3 in DNA: TGTGCCAGCAGCCAACTAAGCGGTTACGAGCAGTACTTC. This encodes CASSQLSGYEQYF.

This clonotype was counted ten times or more. V is TRBV7-8 and J is TRBJ1-1, with D hard to call. CDR1 and CDR2 (germline): SGHVS, FQNEAQ. There are 12 residues in the CDR3. Trimming took 3 bases from V and 6 from J, leaving 8 bases between them. The DNA of the CDR3 is TGTGCCAGCAGCTTTAAGGGTGCTGAAGCTTTCTTT. It translates to CASSFKGAEAFF.

The chain links TRBV7-2 to TRBJ2-3, with TRBD2 identical over 7 bases. V lost 5 bases to trimming and J lost 0 bases; unmatched junction nucleotides: 5. This CDR3 comprises 15 residues. The germline V gene has CDR1 SGHTA and CDR2 FQGNSA. The CDR3 DNA follows: TGTGCCAGCAGCCAACGCGGGGGTAGCACAGATACGCAGTATTTT. Translating gives CASSQRGGSTDTQYF. The variable domain in full, with the rest retrieved from reference TRBV7-2 and TRBJ2-3, is GAGVSQSPSNKVTEKGKDVELRCDPISGHTALYWYRQSLGQGLEFLIYFQGNSAPDKSGLPSDRFSAERTGGSVSTLTIQRTQQEDSAVYLCASSQRGGSTDTQYFGPGTRLTVL.

The J gene is TRBJ1-4, the V gene TRBV12-3 or TRBV12-4; D call uncertain. The V end was cut by 6 bases, the J end by 2 bases, with 16 bases between. The CDR3 has 16 residues. The CDR3 loop reads CASSPIGVATNEKLFF. CDR3 nucleotide sequence: TGTGCCAGCAGCCCCATCGGGGTGGCCACTAATGAAAAACTGTTTTTT.

The rearrangement uses TRBV11-2 and TRBJ1-2, with 7 bases fitting TRBD1. The germline CDR1 and CDR2 sequences are SGHAT and FQNNGV. This CDR3 region has 15 residues. J lost 8 bases, V lost 4 bases, and 13 bases had no gene match. The CDR3 loop reads CASSSPRGRVQGYTF. CDR3 in DNA: TGTGCCAGCAGCTCTCCTAGGGGGCGCGTCCAGGGCTACACCTTC.

The chain joins TRBV2 to TRBJ2-2; TRBD1 agrees at 8 bases. After removal of 11 bases from V and 3 bases from J, the junction contained 5 bases not matched to a gene. Germline CDR1 reads SNHLY; CDR2 reads FYNNEI. This CDR3 region has 13 residues. This chain's CDR3 is CAGGQADTGELFF. The CDR3 bases are TGTGCCGGGGGACAGGCGGACACCGGGGAGCTGTTTTTT.

The table lists this clonotype with a few counts. The genes are TRBV5-4 and TRBJ2-5, with 7 bases fitting TRBD1. CDR3 length: 13 residues. Unmatched junction bases numbered 2, after V lost 2 bases and J lost 4 bases. CDR1 SGHNT and CDR2 YYREEE come from the germline V gene (reference sequence). The CDR3 loop is CASSLRDRETQYF. CDR3 in DNA: TGTGCCAGCAGCTTACGGGACAGAGAGACCCAGTACTTC.

This clonotype came up many times. The chain recombines TRBV12-3 or TRBV12-4 with TRBJ2-1, with D unresolved. The CDR3 is 14 amino acids. The ends were cut back, 3 bases at V and 3 bases at J, with 9 bases in the middle. The CDR3 DNA reads TGTGCCAGCAGTTTTCTTACTGTCTACAATGAGCAGTTCTTC. Translation gives CASSFLTVYNEQFF.

This clonotype was observed many times. The J gene is TRBJ1-5, the V gene TRBV3-1; D gene ambiguous. Germline CDR1 reads LGHDT; CDR2 reads YNNKEL (reference sequence). The ends were cut back, 1 base at V and 0 bases at J, with 1 base in the middle. This CDR3 comprises 13 residues. The CDR3 bases are TGTGCCAGCAGCCAAGCTAGCAATCAGCCCCAGCATTTT. Translation gives CASSQASNQPQHF.

At least ten counts were recorded for this clonotype. V gene TRBV5-6 combines with J gene TRBJ1-4; 8 bases line up with TRBD1. Germline values: CDR1 SGHDT, CDR2 YYEEEE. The CDR3 spans 15 residues. The ends lost 4 bases at V and 8 bases at J; junction bases unmatched: 10. Here the CDR3 DNA reads TGTGCCAGCAGCGCCCAGGGGGCGAATTGGGAAAAACTGTTTTTT. Translated: CASSAQGANWEKLFF.

The table lists this clonotype with a few counts. V and J are TRBV5-1 and TRBJ2-3; D may be TRBD1 or TRBD2 (6 bases each). The V end was cut by 6 bases, the J end by 5 bases, with 16 bases between. Germline-derived CDR1 and CDR2 are SGHRS and YFSETQ. The CDR3 runs to 14 residues. The CDR3 reads CASNLRGAEDTQYF. CDR3 nucleotide sequence: TGCGCCAGCAATCTGAGGGGGGCAGAAGATACGCAGTATTTT.

This rearrangement joins TRBV28 to TRBJ2-3; no reliable D call. V was trimmed by 8 bases and J by 2 bases, leaving 20 bases between them. This CDR3 is 16 amino acids long. CDR1 MDHEN and CDR2 SYDVKM come from the germline V gene. The CDR3 spells CASRFLGTKPTDTQYF. In DNA form, the CDR3 reads TGTGCCAGCCGGTTTCTAGGTACGAAACCCACAGATACGCAGTATTTT. Combining the CDR3 with reference TRBV28 and TRBJ2-3 gives the whole variable domain DVKVTQSSRYLVKRTGEKVFLECVQDMDHENMFWYRQDPGLGLRLIYFSYDVKMKEKGDIPEGYSVSREKKERFSLILESASTNQTSMYLCASRFLGTKPTDTQYFGPGTRLTVL.

This clonotype was seen more than once but under ten times. V is TRBV5-1 and J is TRBJ1-4, with D perhaps matching TRBD1 (6 bases). This CDR3 is built from 16 residues. V gave up 0 bases and J gave up 1 base, with 10 bases separating them. Germline V gene lookup returns CDR1 SGHRS and CDR2 YFSETQ. The CDR3 reads CASSLAEGGTNEKLFF. CDR3 coding DNA: TGCGCCAGCAGCTTGGCCGAGGGGGGAACTAATGAAAAACTGTTTTTT.

This clonotype was recorded at least ten times. The gene calls are TRBV20-1 and TRBJ2-3; D uncertain. Germline values: CDR1 DFQATT, CDR2 SNEGSKA (reference sequence). The CDR3 runs to 12 residues. V gave up 4 bases and J gave up 4 bases, with 9 bases separating them. CDR3 nucleotide sequence: TGCAGTGCTAAACCCTCTTCAGATACGCAGTATTTT. This translates into CSAKPSSDTQYF.

By its share, this clonotype is medium-sized (0.01 to 0.1%). The V gene is TRBV3-1, the J gene TRBJ2-7; no reliable D call. The CDR3 sequence is 14 residues long. V lost 0 bases to trimming and J lost 1 base, with 7 bases between them. Germline V lookup: CDR1 LGHDT, CDR2 YNNKEL (reference sequence). DNA for the CDR3: TGTGCCAGCAGCCAAGATCGGGTTTCCTACGAGCAGTACTTC. Residues: CASSQDRVSYEQYF.

This clonotype was recorded at least ten times. The chain carries TRBV12-3 or TRBV12-4 and TRBJ2-4; either TRBD1 or TRBD2 may supply D (5 bases each). The ends were cut back, 5 bases at V and 0 bases at J, with 14 bases in the middle. The CDR3 spans 16 residues. The DNA for the CDR3 is TGTGCCAGCAGTCCTTCCGGGGCCCCAGCCAAAAACATTCAGTACTTC. Translation gives CASSPSGAPAKNIQYF.

Of note for this clonotype: A much larger clone lies a single base off, so this may be a read error. V gene TRBV11-2 combines with J gene TRBJ2-3, with no clear D. This CDR3 has 11 amino acids. CDR1 and CDR2 from the germline V gene are SGHAT and FQNNGV. In nucleotides, the CDR3 is TGTGCCAGCAGCTACACAGATACGCGGTATTTT. Translating gives CASSYTDTRYF.

The chain's CDR3 is CASSLGTQGKGGNTIYF. The DNA for the CDR3 is TGTGCCAGCAGCTTAGGGACGCAGGGTAAAGGAGGAAACACCATATATTTT. The V call is TRBV7-6, the J call TRBJ1-3; TRBD1 is a possible D gene (5 bases). The CDR3 length is 17 residues. Germline V gene sequence: CDR1 SGHVS, CDR2 FNYEAQ. The V end was cut by 1 base, the J end by 4 bases, with 17 bases between. Looking up the rest from reference TRBV7-6 and TRBJ1-3 gives the full variable domain: GAGVSQSPRYKVTKRGQDVALRCDPISGHVSLYWYRQALGQGPEFLTYFNYEAQQDKSGLPNDRFSAERPEGSISTLTIQRTEQRDSAMYRCASSLGTQGKGGNTIYFGEGSWLTVV.